The 28 T cell receptor beta chains below were found in one sample sequenced in a study of spatial heterogeneity in lung cancer. TCRdb re-called the 5' RACE reads with MiXCR, one entry per CDR3 protein. The sample has more than 30,000 distinct CDR3 sequences, approximately 5.5% seen once. Time point noted: sample taken at primary tumor resection. The input material, whole RNA from tumor, nontumor lung or frozen PBMC, was sequenced unsorted. This sample comprised PBMCs, obtained at surgery. These receptors were taken from a male donor with early-stage non-small cell lung cancer.

This clonotype was counted at least ten times. This sequence joins TRBV6-1 and TRBJ2-1; D assignment may be TRBD1 or TRBD2 (7 bases each). Germline V gene lookup returns CDR1 MNHNS and CDR2 SASEGT. Trimming pared 5 bases from V and 6 bases from J, leaving 11 bases between. The CDR3 length is 13 residues. The CDR3 region is CASSPRGGNEQFF. CDR3 DNA sequence: TGTGCCAGCAGTCCCAGGGGGGGCAATGAGCAGTTCTTC.

This clonotype was seen only a few times. The rearrangement joins TRBV5-4 to TRBJ1-3; tentative D call: TRBD1 (5 bases). Trimming shortened V by 4 bases and J by 0 bases, and 11 bases separated the two germline ends. The germline V gene has CDR1 SGHNT and CDR2 YYREEE (reference sequence). The CDR3 covers 15 residues. CDR3 sequence reads: CASSKDISSGNTIYF. CDR3 in DNA: TGTGCCAGCAGCAAGGACATATCCTCTGGAAACACCATATATTTT.

This clonotype was counted many times. V usage is TRBV2 and J usage is TRBJ1-1; D gene unclear. Germline V CDR1 and CDR2: SNHLY, FYNNEI. This CDR3 is built from 12 residues. The V end lost 6 bases, the J end lost 8 bases, and 13 bases lay between the germline ends. CDR3: CASRVEGTEAFF. The CDR3, as DNA: TGTGCCAGCAGGGTTGAGGGAACAGAAGCTTTCTTT.

This clonotype was detected many times. CDR3 nucleotide sequence: TGTGCCAGCAGCTTAGATGGCTTCTCCTATAATTCACCCCTCCACTTT. Translating gives CASSLDGFSYNSPLHF. This rearrangement joins TRBV7-2 to TRBJ1-6; D not resolved. The CDR3 loop spans 16 amino acids. V gave up 1 base and J gave up 0 bases, with 7 bases separating them. Germline values: CDR1 SGHTA, CDR2 FQGNSA.

This clonotype was observed at least ten times. This rearrangement joins TRBV4-1 to TRBJ1-4, with 8 positions matching TRBD1. Germline V gene sequence: CDR1 MGHRA, CDR2 YSYEKL. The CDR3 is made up of 16 amino acids. V shed 1 base and J 5 bases; nucleotides not matched to a gene: 6. CDR3 coding DNA: TGCGCCAGCAGCCAAGGACAGGGGAGGGGGAATGAAAAACTGTTTTTT. Translation gives CASSQGQGRGNEKLFF.

This clonotype came up many times. This rearrangement joins TRBV28 to TRBJ2-1; perhaps TRBD1 as D (6 bases). The CDR3 length is 15 residues. Germline V gene sequence: CDR1 MDHEN, CDR2 SYDVKM. V was pared by 8 bases and J by 5 bases, with 19 bases between. CDR3 amino acids: CASLLRQVSHNEQFF. Here the CDR3 DNA reads TGTGCCAGCCTTTTACGACAGGTCTCTCACAATGAGCAGTTCTTC. Full variable domain (rest looked up from reference TRBV28 and TRBJ2-1): DVKVTQSSRYLVKRTGEKVFLECVQDMDHENMFWYRQDPGLGLRLIYFSYDVKMKEKGDIPEGYSVSREKKERFSLILESASTNQTSMYLCASLLRQVSHNEQFFGPGTRLTVL.

This clonotype appeared a few times. The gene calls are TRBV7-6 and TRBJ1-5; D is uncertain. CDR1 is SGHVS, CDR2 FNYEAQ, per germline. The V end lost 0 bases, the J end lost 3 bases, and 9 bases lay between the germline ends. The CDR3 totals 15 residues. CDR3 nucleotides: TGTGCCAGCAGCTTAGCCGGTGGATTCAATCAGCCCCAGCATTTT. Translation gives CASSLAGGFNQPQHF.

The gene calls are TRBV2 and TRBJ1-1; no clear D gene. The V and J ends lost 3 bases and 4 bases respectively, with 6 bases between them. Germline V gives CDR1 SNHLY, CDR2 FYNNEI. The CDR3 has 12 residues. The CDR3: CASSDFATEAFF. The CDR3 coding sequence is TGTGCCAGCAGTGATTTTGCCACTGAAGCTTTCTTT.

This clonotype was found many times. The V and J genes are TRBV7-2 and TRBJ2-3; 10 nucleotides match TRBD2. Trimming at V came to 3 bases and at J to 3 bases, leaving 3 bases not matched to a gene. This CDR3 region has 15 residues. CDR1 and CDR2 (germline): SGHTA, FQGNSA. CDR3 residues: CASSFISGGTDTQYF. The CDR3 DNA sequence: TGTGCCAGCAGCTTTATTAGCGGGGGGACAGATACGCAGTATTTT.

The sample holds many counts of this clonotype. This chain uses TRBV28 with TRBJ2-3, with D possibly matching TRBD2 (7 bases). Trimming pared 5 bases from V and 4 bases from J, leaving 22 bases between. Germline V CDR1 and CDR2: MDHEN, SYDVKM. CDR3 length: 17 amino acids. CDR3 bases: TGTGCCAGCAGTCCCACATGGGGGGGCGTTAGCGCAGATACGCAGTATTTT. It encodes CASSPTWGGVSADTQYF.

This clonotype was counted many times. The chain combines TRBV10-3 with TRBJ2-2; TRBD2 agrees at 10 bases. CDR3 length: 17 amino acids. V shed 5 bases, J shed 1 base, and the junction held 7 bases outside the gene matches. Germline lookup yields CDR1 ENHRY and CDR2 SYGVKD. CDR3 sequence reads: CAISRLAGALNTGELFF. The CDR3 DNA is TGTGCCATCAGTCGGCTAGCGGGGGCCTTGAACACCGGGGAGCTGTTTTTT.

This clonotype showed up many times. This chain uses TRBV24-1 with TRBJ2-1, with 7 bases lining up with TRBD1. V gave up 9 bases and J gave up 6 bases; unmatched junction bases: 7. Germline values: CDR1 KGHDR, CDR2 SFDVKD. The CDR3 has 13 residues. CDR3 amino acids: CATLDRASNEQFF. The CDR3 nucleotides are TGTGCCACCCTAGACAGGGCCTCCAATGAGCAGTTCTTC.

There are a few counts of this clonotype. The rearrangement links TRBV7-9 to TRBJ2-1, with D possibly being TRBD1 (5 bases). The V gene lost 3 bases and the J gene lost 8 bases, with 11 bases spanning the gap. The CDR3 has 13 amino acids. CDR1 SEHNR and CDR2 FQNEAQ come from the germline V gene (reference sequence). The CDR3 region has the DNA TGTGCCAGCAGCTTTCGACAGACCGATGAGCAGTTCTTC. The encoded protein is CASSFRQTDEQFF. Full variable domain (outside the CDR3, taken from reference TRBV7-9 and TRBJ2-1): DTGVSQNPRHKITKRGQNVTFRCDPISEHNRLYWYRQTLGQGPEFLTYFQNEAQLEKSRLLSDRFSAERPKGSFSTLEIQRTEQGDSAMYLCASSFRQTDEQFFGPGTRLTVL.

At least ten counts were recorded for this clonotype. The V call is TRBV12-3 or TRBV12-4, the J call TRBJ2-3; D gene unclear. V dropped 10 bases and J dropped 8 bases, with 13 bases sitting between them. The CDR3 loop spans 11 amino acids. This CDR3 reads CATLGTGTQYF. For the CDR3, the DNA is TGTGCCACCCTAGGTACCGGTACGCAGTATTTT.

This clonotype showed up many times. V is TRBV6-6 and J is TRBJ2-4, with 8 bases matching TRBD1. V shed 6 bases and J 3 bases; nucleotides not matched to a gene: 7. CDR1 MNHNY and CDR2 SVGAGI come from the germline V gene (reference sequence). CDR3 size: 15 residues. For the CDR3, the DNA is TGTGCCAGCAGCCTCAGGGGGCGAGGCAAAAACATTCAGTACTTC. Its protein is CASSLRGRGKNIQYF.

The J gene is TRBJ2-5, the V gene TRBV10-2; 8 bases are shared with TRBD2. Germline CDR1 reads WSHSY; CDR2 reads SAAADI. CDR3 length: 14 residues. After removal of 7 bases from V and 5 bases from J, the junction contained 9 bases not matched to a gene. Written as DNA, the CDR3 is TGCGCCAGCACAACCGGGAGGGGCTGGGAGACCCAGTACTTC. Protein: CASTTGRGWETQYF.

The rearrangement uses TRBV7-8 and TRBJ1-2, with 8 positions matching TRBD1. CDR3 size: 14 residues. V was pared by 2 bases and J by 7 bases, with 6 bases of the junction left unmatched. CDR1 and CDR2 from the germline V gene are SGHVS and FQNEAQ. The CDR3 loop is CASSLMDRESGYTF. DNA for the CDR3: TGTGCCAGCAGCTTAATGGACAGGGAATCTGGCTACACCTTC. Looking up the rest from reference TRBV7-8 and TRBJ1-2 gives the full variable domain: GAGVSQSPRYKVAKRGQDVALRCDPISGHVSLFWYQQALGQGPEFLTYFQNEAQLDKSGLPSDRFFAERPEGSVSTLKIQRTQQEDSAVYLCASSLMDRESGYTFGSGTRLTVV.

This clonotype was detected many times. This chain joins TRBV5-5 and TRBJ2-3; D unclear. CDR3 length: 14 residues. CDR1 and CDR2 from the germline V gene are SGHKS and YYEKEE (reference sequence). Between the trimmed V and J ends, which lost 0 bases and 5 bases, there was a span of 10 bases. This CDR3 is CASSLALVIDTQYF. The CDR3 nucleotides read TGTGCCAGCAGCTTGGCTCTAGTTATAGATACGCAGTATTTT.

The sample holds many counts of this clonotype. The rearrangement uses TRBV2 and TRBJ1-2; D is ambiguous. V gave up 7 bases and J gave up 8 bases, with 14 bases separating them. The CDR3 is 12 amino acids. The germline CDR1 and CDR2 sequences are SNHLY and FYNNEI. The CDR3 here is CASTPNAYGYTF. Here the CDR3 DNA reads TGTGCCAGCACCCCCAACGCTTACGGCTACACCTTC.

The rearrangement joins TRBV11-2 to TRBJ2-1, with D perhaps given as TRBD1 or TRBD2 (5 bases each). Germline V gene lookup returns CDR1 SGHAT and CDR2 FQNNGV. V was trimmed by 0 bases and J by 6 bases, leaving 9 bases between them. The CDR3 is made up of 14 amino acids. The DNA of the CDR3 is TGTGCCAGCAGCTTAGATTCTGGGACCAATGAGCAGTTCTTC. It encodes CASSLDSGTNEQFF.

This clonotype was counted many times. The genes are TRBV6-6 and TRBJ1-6; 8 bases match TRBD1. The CDR3 extends over 15 amino acids. V was clipped by 4 bases and J by 9 bases; unmatched bases: 8. From germline, CDR1 is MNHNY and CDR2 SVGAGI (reference sequence). This CDR3 reads CASSLTGDYGSPLHF. The CDR3 DNA is TGTGCCAGCAGTTTGACAGGGGATTACGGTTCACCCCTCCACTTT.

This clonotype was counted many times. The chain recombines TRBV27 with TRBJ2-1; D gene uncertain. The germline gives CDR1 MNHEY, CDR2 SMNVEV (reference sequence). Trimming stripped 3 bases from V and 6 bases from J, with 6 bases between. The CDR3 runs to 12 residues. The CDR3 sequence: CASSFWGNEQFF. The CDR3 nucleotides read TGTGCCAGCAGTTTCTGGGGCAATGAGCAGTTCTTC.

This clonotype was found a few times. This chain joins TRBV6-2 or TRBV6-3 and TRBJ1-1; TRBD1 is a possible D gene (5 bases). The germline gives CDR1 MNHEY, CDR2 SVGEGT. The CDR3 covers 13 residues. V was clipped by 2 bases and J by 4 bases, with 8 bases between them. The CDR3 reads CASSYGGATEAFF. The CDR3 nucleotides read TGTGCCAGCAGTTACGGCGGGGCCACTGAAGCTTTCTTT.

This clonotype was observed at least ten times. This rearrangement joins TRBV6-5 to TRBJ1-2, with 9 bases fitting TRBD1. Germline V gene sequence: CDR1 MNHEY, CDR2 SVGAGI. This CDR3 is built from 17 residues. V gave up 5 bases and J gave up 8 bases; unmatched junction bases: 18. The CDR3 is CASSDTTIDRGRGGYTF. The CDR3 DNA is TGTGCCAGCAGTGACACCACAATTGACAGGGGGAGAGGAGGCTACACCTTC.

The chain links TRBV9 to TRBJ1-1; D unclear. This CDR3 is built from 13 residues. V gave up 3 bases and J gave up 2 bases, with 8 bases separating them. Germline CDR1 reads SGDLS; CDR2 reads YYNGEE. CDR3: CASSEDSNTEAFF. The DNA for the CDR3 is TGTGCCAGCAGCGAGGATTCTAACACTGAAGCTTTCTTT.

The rearrangement joins TRBV29-1 to TRBJ1-1; TRBD1 is a possible D gene (6 bases). This CDR3 spans 14 amino acids. Germline loops: CDR1 SQVTM, CDR2 ANQGSEA. The V and J ends lost 6 bases and 0 bases respectively, with 14 bases between them. CDR3 in DNA: TGCAGCGTCGCCGTGGACAGATTGAACACTGAAGCTTTCTTT. It translates to CSVAVDRLNTEAFF.

The chain is built from TRBV28 and TRBJ1-1; 7 bases agree with TRBD1. V trimming: 5 bases; J trimming: 9 bases; junction bases outside the gene matches: 9. Germline V gene lookup returns CDR1 MDHEN and CDR2 SYDVKM. CDR3 length equals 13 residues. DNA of the CDR3: TGTGCCAGCAGTCTCTCGAACAGGGGTAAAGCTTTCTTT. Encoded protein: CASSLSNRGKAFF. The whole variable domain, remainder taken from reference TRBV28 and TRBJ1-1, is DVKVTQSSRYLVKRTGEKVFLECVQDMDHENMFWYRQDPGLGLRLIYFSYDVKMKEKGDIPEGYSVSREKKERFSLILESASTNQTSMYLCASSLSNRGKAFFGQGTRLTVV.

This clonotype was observed at least ten times. The chain links TRBV4-1 to TRBJ2-1, with 7 bases identical to TRBD1. Germline V gives CDR1 MGHRA, CDR2 YSYEKL. After removal of 5 bases from V and 6 bases from J, the junction contained 10 bases not matched to a gene. The CDR3 is 15 amino acids. The CDR3 region has the DNA TGCGCCAGCAGCTCCCGGACAGGACCCTCCAATGAGCAGTTCTTC. This encodes CASSSRTGPSNEQFF.